This T cell receptor beta chain was captured in a study of shared clonotypes between healthy human individuals. General study points: Relative to clonotypes present in all four donors, those not shared had lower generation probabilities. For naive CD4 cells, 4.5% to 6.5% of clonotypes were shared across a few donors.

V shed 2 bases and J shed 4 bases, with 18 bases lying between them. Germline CDR1 SGHAT, CDR2 FQNNGV. This CDR3 has 16 amino acids. Terminally differentiated effector memory CD45RA+ cells were excluded by CCR7 positive selection of CD45RO-negative cells. For this clone: Antigen unknown.

Assay: immunoSEQ multiplex PCR; the TCRdb copy retains only in-frame clones and omits some. Here the sample spans about 2.1 million clones, roughly 91% being singletons. The TCR originated in a man aged 18 to 29 in good health. Some clones in this sample may be carry-over from other donors' samples. V is TRBV11-2 and J is TRBJ2-7; D tentatively reads TRBD1 or TRBD2 (5 bases each). Sequencing input: naive CD8+ T cells from PBMCs. The CDR3 sequence is CASSLSVSVGDYEQYF. The DNA for the CDR3 is TGTGCCAGCAGCTTATCCGTTTCGGTGGGGGATTACGAGCAGTACTTC.